The present T cell receptor beta chain was sequenced within a study of CXCR3-negative and CXCR3-positive naive CD8 T cells. The study's findings and limits: The TRBV-TRBJ usage of naive CXCR3-negative and CXCR3-positive cells was similar, but that of memory cells differed. The study found more hydrophobic TRB CDR3s in CXCR3-positive naive cells than in CXCR3-negative naive cells.

Libraries were UMI-labeled 5' RACE TRB cDNA. From the 5' RACE reads, TCRdb lists one entry per CDR3 protein and no DNA. Listed are roughly 120,000 distinct CDR3 sequences; 0.5% to 0.75% falls within the top ten. Phenotypically, naive CD8+ T cells corresponded to CD45RO-CCR7+CD27+CD95-. Looked up from germline, CDR1 is SGHNT and CDR2 is YYREEE (reference sequence). The CDR3 runs to 13 residues. Note on this clonotype: The antigen remains unidentified.

The rearrangement uses TRBV5-4 and TRBJ1-4. Specimen: naive CXCR3+ CD8+ T cells from blood. The subset was: CD45RO-CCR7+CD27+CD95- naive CD8+ T cells expressing CXCR3 (TNR3+). The receptor's source is a human donor in good health. Some clones in this sample may be carry-over from other donors' samples. The CDR3: CASSNGHNEKLFF.